These 15 T cell receptor beta chains came from one sample sequenced in a study of prognosis after radiotherapy for stage I lung cancer. CDR3 of TCR beta was amplified from genomic DNA via a two-round multiplex PCR. With primers specific to each TRBV and TRBJ gene, the first-round PCR was performed. Each CDR3 protein is one row after TCRdb ran MiXCR on the multiplex PCR reads. The top ten clones hold roughly a third of a sample with just over 30,000 distinct CDR3 sequences, 32% of them seen once. This specimen was PBMCs, taken before or after stereotactic body radiation therapy (not recorded which). These receptors all stem from a donor aged 50 or older with non-small cell lung cancer.

This clonotype was recorded many times. The J gene is TRBJ2-3, the V gene TRBV24-1; the match to TRBD2 covers 8 bases. Germline CDR1 KGHDR, CDR2 SFDVKD. V lost 1 base, J lost 2 bases, and 4 bases stayed unmatched. CDR3 length: 16 residues. CDR3 loop: CATSDFRAGDTDTQYF. In DNA form, the CDR3 reads TGTGCCACCAGTGATTTTCGAGCGGGGGACACAGATACGCAGTATTTT.

The chain has TRBV7-2 and TRBJ2-7; weak D call: TRBD2 (6 bases). CDR3 length equals 14 residues. V was shortened by 5 bases and J by 7 bases, with 18 bases between the two germline ends. Germline-derived CDR1 and CDR2 are SGHTA and FQGNSA. The CDR3 loop reads CASSPWTNSGEQYF. The CDR3, as DNA: TGTGCCAGCAGCCCCTGGACTAACTCGGGGGAGCAGTACTTC. Looking up the rest from reference TRBV7-2 and TRBJ2-7 gives the full variable domain: GAGVSQSPSNKVTEKGKDVELRCDPISGHTALYWYRQSLGQGLEFLIYFQGNSAPDKSGLPSDRFSAERTGGSVSTLTIQRTQQEDSAVYLCASSPWTNSGEQYFGPGTRLTVT.

Remarks on this clonotype: This may be a read error, as it is one base from a much larger clone. CDR3 amino acids: CAISPLSTGTEAFF. Here the CDR3 DNA reads TGTGCCATCAGCCCTCTGTCAACCGGGACTGAAGCTTTCTTT. The rearrangement joins TRBV14 to TRBJ1-1; D is undetermined. Per the germline V gene, CDR1 is SGHDN and CDR2 is FVKESK. This CDR3 spans 14 amino acids.

The sample holds many counts of this clonotype. The rearrangement uses TRBV7-9 and TRBJ1-1; tentative D call: TRBD1 (5 bases). Germline CDR1 and CDR2: SEHNR and FQNEAQ (reference sequence). Trimming left V 7 bases short and J 1 base short, with 16 bases between. The CDR3 contains 15 residues. The CDR3 is CASISGGGENTEAFF. CDR3 bases: TGTGCCAGCATCTCTGGCGGAGGGGAGAACACTGAAGCTTTCTTT.

This clonotype showed up many times. This chain uses TRBV7-2 with TRBJ2-1, with D tentatively TRBD2 (6 bases). CDR1 is SGHTA, CDR2 FQGNSA, per germline. The CDR3 loop spans 17 amino acids. The V end lost 3 bases, the J end lost 4 bases, and 19 bases lay between the germline ends. The CDR3 loop reads CASSLAGRRSLYNEQFF. CDR3 DNA: TGTGCCAGCAGCTTGGCGGGGCGGAGGTCACTATACAATGAGCAGTTCTTC.

This clonotype was seen at least ten times. This rearrangement joins TRBV5-6 to TRBJ2-7, with TRBD1 matching 9 bases. In germline, CDR1 is SGHDT, CDR2 YYEEEE. The CDR3 runs 17 residues. V lost 4 bases to trimming and J lost 0 bases; unmatched junction nucleotides: 11. The CDR3 sequence: CASSPIADRGFSYEQYF. CDR3 DNA: TGTGCCAGCAGCCCGATCGCGGACAGGGGTTTCTCCTACGAGCAGTACTTC.

The V call is TRBV5-1, the J call TRBJ2-7, with 7 bases lining up with TRBD1. The CDR3 runs to 14 residues. Germline trimming cut 4 bases from V and 4 bases from J; bases unmatched to any gene: 8. The germline gives CDR1 SGHRS, CDR2 YFSETQ. CDR3 in amino acids: CASSRYSDRYEQYF. CDR3 coding DNA: TGCGCCAGCAGCCGGTACTCGGACAGGTACGAGCAGTACTTC.

This clonotype was observed at least ten times. The chain couples TRBV7-9 to TRBJ2-6; D is possibly TRBD1 (6 bases). V lost 1 base and J 0 bases, leaving 16 bases between the germline ends. CDR3 length equals 19 residues. The germline V gene has CDR1 SEHNR and CDR2 FQNEAQ (reference sequence). The DNA of the CDR3 is TGTGCCAGCAGCTTAGTAGCTTTCCGGGACACCTCTGGGGCCAACGTCCTGACTTTC. Translation: CASSLVAFRDTSGANVLTF.

This clonotype was counted at least ten times. V and J are TRBV20-1 and TRBJ2-2; D ambiguous. In germline, CDR1 is DFQATT, CDR2 SNEGSKA (reference sequence). The CDR3 extends over 12 amino acids. The V gene lost 5 bases and the J gene lost 1 base, with 5 bases spanning the gap. CDR3 nucleotides: TGCAGTGCTCACAAGAACACCGGGGAGCTGTTTTTT. Translating it yields CSAHKNTGELFF.

This clonotype was seen many times. This rearrangement joins TRBV5-1 to TRBJ1-3; D unresolved. CDR1 and CDR2 (germline): SGHRS, YFSETQ. Trimming took 0 bases from V and 4 from J, leaving 5 bases between them. The length of the CDR3 is 13 residues. The CDR3 here is CASSLEGGNTIYF. The CDR3 DNA reads TGCGCCAGCAGCTTGGAAGGGGGAAACACCATATATTTT.

This clonotype has more than one count but fewer than ten. A much larger clonotype is one base distant, so this may be a read error. The chain combines TRBV10-3 with TRBJ1-5; 9 bases align to TRBD1. CDR1 and CDR2 from the germline V gene are ENHRY and SYGVKD. The ends lost 3 bases at V and 10 bases at J; junction bases unmatched: 10. This CDR3 is built from 15 residues. In nucleotides, the CDR3 is TGTGCCATCAGTGATTCGGACAGGGGATACCATCCCCAGCATTTT. Amino acids: CAISDSDRGYHPQHF.

The rearrangement joins TRBV12-3 or TRBV12-4 to TRBJ2-2; unclear D gene. Trimming stripped 2 bases from V and 6 bases from J, with 7 bases between. CDR3 length: 13 residues. The CDR3 protein is CASSLQLAGELFF. The CDR3 DNA reads TGTGCCAGCAGTTTACAACTGGCCGGGGAGCTGTTTTTT.

In this sample, this clonotype turned up many times. The V gene is TRBV2, the J gene TRBJ1-6, with D tentatively TRBD1 (6 bases). In germline, CDR1 is SNHLY, CDR2 FYNNEI. This CDR3 has 15 amino acids. The germline V and J ends were trimmed by 3 bases and 3 bases, with 9 bases remaining between them. CDR3 protein: CASSEAGDYNSPLHF. Written as DNA, the CDR3 is TGTGCCAGCAGTGAGGCAGGGGACTATAATTCACCCCTCCACTTT.

This clonotype occurred many times. This chain links TRBV27 with TRBJ1-1; weak D call: TRBD1 (5 bases). The CDR3 loop spans 13 amino acids. Germline V gene data show CDR1 as MNHEY and CDR2 as SMNVEV (reference sequence). V lost 5 bases to trimming and J lost 1 base, with 8 bases between them. CDR3: CASSHDRNTEAFF. The CDR3, as DNA: TGTGCCAGCAGTCATGACAGGAACACTGAAGCTTTCTTT.

There are many counts of this clonotype. The chain links TRBV20-1 to TRBJ2-2, with 7 bases aligning to TRBD1. V trimming: 0 bases; J trimming: 3 bases; junction bases outside the gene matches: 7. From germline, CDR1 is DFQATT and CDR2 SNEGSKA (reference sequence). The CDR3 is 16 residues long. CDR3 amino acids: CSARDDRQGDTGELFF. The CDR3, as DNA: TGCAGTGCTAGAGATGATCGCCAGGGGGACACCGGGGAGCTGTTTTTT.